This T cell receptor (beta chain) was found in a study of PD-L1 blockade in urothelial cancer. Background on the study: Between 0 and 3 chemotherapy regimens preceded treatment for each patient.

The sample holds one count of this clone. Its specificity is not known. Synthetic templates analogous to TCR were spiked into all PCRs individually. The repertoire was sequenced with immunoSEQ multiplex PCR; TCRdb's copy has only in-frame clones and lacks some. This table has 70,000 to 90,000 clones, about 84% appearing once. The time point: pretreatment peripheral blood. The study's findings and limits: Where pretreatment blood TCR clonality fell below the median, better survival was predicted.

The germline V and J ends were trimmed by 5 bases and 8 bases, with 18 bases remaining between them. The germline V gene encodes CDR1 SGHNT and CDR2 YENEEA. The length of the CDR3 is 14 residues. This clonotype was obtained from a man aged 55 to 70 with urothelial cancer. The sequencing here drew on PBMCs, taken around atezolizumab (anti-PD-L1) treatment. This rearrangement joins TRBV11-3 to TRBJ1-2; D not resolved. The CDR3, as DNA: TGTGCCAGCAGCCCCCGGTTAGGGAGTGGCGGCTACACCTTC. It specifies CASSPRLGSGGYTF.